These 4 T cell receptor beta chains were all obtained from the same sample, sequenced in a study of CD8 T cells in Susac syndrome (dated by TCRdb to the late 2010s). The library was generated by the immunoSEQ multiplex PCR assay. RNA was extracted with the RNeasy kit and roughly 0.45 to 1 ug was reverse transcribed using random hexamers. TCRdb reprocessing: public reads trimmed at Q25 with fastp, clones called with MiXCR, in-frame beta chains kept. Every CDR3 protein is listed once, alongside the most common genes and DNA of its rows. The sample table shows 100,000 to 150,000 distinct CDR3 sequences, and around 94% are seen once. The ten largest clones represent around 0.2% of the sample. The sequencing sample was made of CD8+ T cells from PBMCs. These receptors all stem from a human donor with Susac syndrome.

The V call is TRBV12-3 or TRBV12-4, the J call TRBJ1-5; 7 bases are shared with TRBD1. The CDR3 runs 15 residues. V shed 8 bases, J shed 6 bases, and the junction held 13 bases outside the gene matches. The CDR3 loop reads CASGLGGGAGQPQHF. The CDR3 DNA follows: TGTGCCAGCGGCCTCGGAGGGGGCGCGGGTCAGCCCCAGCATTTT.

This rearrangement joins TRBV9 to TRBJ2-2; D uncertain. The CDR3 sequence is 12 residues long. Germline CDR1 SGDLS, CDR2 YYNGEE. Trimming removed 1 base at V and 5 bases at J, with 3 bases between. The CDR3 DNA reads as TGTGCCAGCAGCGTACAAACCGGGGAGCTGTTTTTT. It translates to CASSVQTGELFF.

V is TRBV6-5 and J is TRBJ2-3; a weak D match, TRBD2 (5 bases). Germline V CDR1 and CDR2: MNHEY, SVGAGI. The CDR3 runs 12 residues. CDR3 loop: CATEGAEDTQYF. The CDR3 coding sequence is TGTGCAACCGAGGGCGCGGAAGATACGCAGTATTTT.

The genes are TRBV5-1 and TRBJ2-5; TRBD2 agrees at 9 bases. The germline V gene encodes CDR1 SGHRS and CDR2 YFSETQ. The V gene end was trimmed by 3 bases and the J gene end by 4 bases; junction bases not matched to a gene: 7. The CDR3 is made up of 15 amino acids. The CDR3 region is CASSWTSDGVETQYF. CDR3 nucleotides: TGCGCCAGCAGCTGGACTAGCGATGGGGTAGAGACCCAGTACTTC.